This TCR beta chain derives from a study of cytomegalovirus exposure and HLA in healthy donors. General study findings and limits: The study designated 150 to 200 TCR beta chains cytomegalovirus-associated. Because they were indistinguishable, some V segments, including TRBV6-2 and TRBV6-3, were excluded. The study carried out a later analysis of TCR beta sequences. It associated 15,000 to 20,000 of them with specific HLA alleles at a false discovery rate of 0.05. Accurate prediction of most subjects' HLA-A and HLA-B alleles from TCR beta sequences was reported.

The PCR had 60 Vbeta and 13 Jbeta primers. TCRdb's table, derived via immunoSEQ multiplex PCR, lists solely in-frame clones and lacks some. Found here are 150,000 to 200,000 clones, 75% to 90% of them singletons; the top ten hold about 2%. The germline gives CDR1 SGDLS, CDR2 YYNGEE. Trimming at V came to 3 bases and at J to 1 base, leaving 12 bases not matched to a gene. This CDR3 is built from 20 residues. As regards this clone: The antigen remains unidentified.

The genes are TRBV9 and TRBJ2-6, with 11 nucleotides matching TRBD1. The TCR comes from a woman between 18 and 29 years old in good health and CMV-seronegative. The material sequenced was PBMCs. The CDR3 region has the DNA TGTGCCAGCAGCGCCCAAAAACGGACAGGGGGCGCATCTGGGGCCAACGTCCTGACTTTC. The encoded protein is CASSAQKRTGGASGANVLTF.